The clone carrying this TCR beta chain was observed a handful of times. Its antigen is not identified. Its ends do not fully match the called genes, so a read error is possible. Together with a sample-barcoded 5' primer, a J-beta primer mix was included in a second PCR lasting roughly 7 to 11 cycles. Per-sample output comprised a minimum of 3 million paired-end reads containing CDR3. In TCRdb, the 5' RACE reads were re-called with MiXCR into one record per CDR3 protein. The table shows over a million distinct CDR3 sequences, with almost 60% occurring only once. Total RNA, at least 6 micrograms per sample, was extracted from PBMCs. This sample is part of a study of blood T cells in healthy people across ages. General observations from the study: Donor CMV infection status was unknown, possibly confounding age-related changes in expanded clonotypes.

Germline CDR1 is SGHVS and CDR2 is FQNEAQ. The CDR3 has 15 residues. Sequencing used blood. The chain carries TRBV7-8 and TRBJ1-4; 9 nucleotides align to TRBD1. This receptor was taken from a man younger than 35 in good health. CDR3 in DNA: TGTGCCAGCAGTTTAGGGACAGGGAGTAATGAAAAACTGTTTTTT. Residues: CASSLGTGSNEKLFF.